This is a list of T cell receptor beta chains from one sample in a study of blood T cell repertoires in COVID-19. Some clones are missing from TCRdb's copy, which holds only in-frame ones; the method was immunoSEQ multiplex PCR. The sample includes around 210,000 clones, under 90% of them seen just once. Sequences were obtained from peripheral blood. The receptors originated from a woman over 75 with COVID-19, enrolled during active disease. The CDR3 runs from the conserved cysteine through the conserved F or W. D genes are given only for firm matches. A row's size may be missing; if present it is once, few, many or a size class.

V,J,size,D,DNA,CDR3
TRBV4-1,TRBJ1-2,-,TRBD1,TGCGCCAGCAGAAATTCCGGGACAGTGAGTGGCTACACCTTC,CASRNSGTVSGYTF
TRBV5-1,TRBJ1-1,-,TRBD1,TGCGCCAGCAGCTCGACAGGGGACACTGAAGCTTTCTTT,CASSSTGDTEAFF
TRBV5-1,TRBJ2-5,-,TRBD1,TGCGCCAGCAGCTTTCAACAGGGGACAACGGAGACCCAGTACTTC,CASSFQQGTTETQYF
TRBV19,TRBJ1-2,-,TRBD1,TGTGCCAGTAGTCGACAGGGCCCGTACCACTATGGCTACACCTTC,CASSRQGPYHYGYTF
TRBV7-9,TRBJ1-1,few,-,TGTGCCAGCAGCTCCTACAGGATTACTGAAGCTTTCTTT,CASSSYRITEAFF
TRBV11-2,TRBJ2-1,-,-,TGTGCCAGCAGCCCCACGAGAAGCTCCTACAATGAGCAGTTCTTC,CASSPTRSSYNEQFF
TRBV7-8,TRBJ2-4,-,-,TGTGCCAGCAGGGGGGGAGCCAAAAACATTCAGTACTTC,CASRGGAKNIQYF
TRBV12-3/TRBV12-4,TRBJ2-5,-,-,TGTGCCAGCAGGGGGGGAGAGACCCAGTACTTC,CASRGGETQYF
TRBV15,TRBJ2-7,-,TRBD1,TGTGCCACCAGCAGAGATCTCATGGGACAGGACTACGAGCAGTACTTC,CATSRDLMGQDYEQYF
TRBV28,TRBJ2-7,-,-,TGTGCCAGCAGACCAGGACAGTTCGCCTACGAGCAGTACTTC,CASRPGQFAYEQYF
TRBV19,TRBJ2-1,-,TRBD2,TGTGCCAGTAGGTTAGCGGGGGCCTCCTACAATGAGCAGTTCTTC,CASRLAGASYNEQFF
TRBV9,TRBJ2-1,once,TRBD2,TGTGCCAGCAGCTCTAGGACTAGTCTTTTGAATGAGCAGTTCTTC,CASSSRTSLLNEQFF
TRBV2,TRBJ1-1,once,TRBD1,TGTGCCAGCAGTGACCGGGACAGGGGGGCGAACACTGAAGCTTTCTTT,CASSDRDRGANTEAFF
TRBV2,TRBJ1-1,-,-,TGTGCCAGCAGTCTTGAGGCTTCCACTGAAGCTTTCTTT,CASSLEASTEAFF
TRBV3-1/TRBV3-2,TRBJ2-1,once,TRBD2,TGTGCCAGCAGCCGCCCCGGGGGGGGCAATGAGCAGTTCTTC,CASSRPGGGNEQFF
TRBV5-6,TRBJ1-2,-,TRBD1,TGTGCCAGCAGCTTGGACAGGGGTCTATATGGCTACACCTTC,CASSLDRGLYGYTF
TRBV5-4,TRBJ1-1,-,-,TGTGCCAGCAGCTGGGGAGATAGGAACACTGAAGCTTTCTTT,CASSWGDRNTEAFF
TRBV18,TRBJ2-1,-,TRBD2,TGTGCCAGCTCACCGACCCGACTAGCGGGATCCGGGGATGAGCAGTTCTTC,CASSPTRLAGSGDEQFF
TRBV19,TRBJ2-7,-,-,TGTGCCAGTAGTACCGGGAGAGGTCCATCACGCGCGTTCGAGCAGTACTTC,CASSTGRGPSRAFEQYF
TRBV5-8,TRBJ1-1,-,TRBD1,TGTGCCAGCAGCTGGGACAGGGGGCGAGCTTTCTTT,CASSWDRGRAFF
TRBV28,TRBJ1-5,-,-,TGTGCCAGCAGCTCCGGGGGGGGCCCCCAGCATTTT,CASSSGGGPQHF
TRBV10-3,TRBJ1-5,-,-,TGTGCCATCGGCGACAGGTCCCCAGCGTCCCAGCATTTT,CAIGDRSPASQHF
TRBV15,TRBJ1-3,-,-,TGTGCCACCAGCCGAGGAGGGATTTCTGGAAACACCATATATTTT,CATSRGGISGNTIYF
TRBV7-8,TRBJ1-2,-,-,TGTGCCAGCAGCGGCAACCTCTATGGCTACACCTTC,CASSGNLYGYTF
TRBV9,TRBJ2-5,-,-,TGTGCCAGCAGCGTAGCCAAAGGGGCGACCCAGTACTTC,CASSVAKGATQYF
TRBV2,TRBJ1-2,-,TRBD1,TGTGCCAGCAGGGGGACAGGAGTAATTGGCTACACCTTC,CASRGTGVIGYTF
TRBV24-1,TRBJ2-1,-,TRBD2,TGTGCCACCAGTGATTTAGGAGCGGGAGGAGTGGATGAGCAGTTCTTC,CATSDLGAGGVDEQFF
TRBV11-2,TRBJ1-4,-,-,TGTGCCAGCACCCAACTCGGGTGGGCTAATGAAAAACTGTTTTTT,CASTQLGWANEKLFF
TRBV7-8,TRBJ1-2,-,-,TGTGCCAGCAGCGCTCGGAGGGCGACTAACTATGGCTACACCTTC,CASSARRATNYGYTF
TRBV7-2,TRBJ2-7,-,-,TGTGCCAGCAGCTCGGGACAACCATACGAGCAGTACTTC,CASSSGQPYEQYF
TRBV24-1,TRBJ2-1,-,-,TGTGCCACCAGTGATACACAAAGGACATATGAGCAGTTCTTC,CATSDTQRTYEQFF
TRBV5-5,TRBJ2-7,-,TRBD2,TGTGCCAGCAGCTTGGGACTAGCGACGAGCTCCTACGAGCAGTACTTC,CASSLGLATSSYEQYF
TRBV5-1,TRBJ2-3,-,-,TGCGCCAGCAGCACCGGAGAGGGCGTGGATACGCAGTATTTT,CASSTGEGVDTQYF
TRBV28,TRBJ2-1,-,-,TGTGCCAGCAGCCCCAACGCGGGGCCAGCCTACAATGAGCAGTTCTTC,CASSPNAGPAYNEQFF
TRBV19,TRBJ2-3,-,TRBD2,TGTGCCAGTAGTAAAGCGGGGAGCACAGATACGCAGTATTTT,CASSKAGSTDTQYF
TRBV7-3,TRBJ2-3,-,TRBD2,TGTGCCAGCAGCTTAGGGAGACTAGCGGGGGCCTACACAGATACGCAGTATTTT,CASSLGRLAGAYTDTQYF
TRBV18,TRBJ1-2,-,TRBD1,TGTGCCAGCTCACCCGGGACAGGGGCGGACTATGGCTACACCTTC,CASSPGTGADYGYTF
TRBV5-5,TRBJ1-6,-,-,TGTGCCAGCAGCTTGGTGGAGAATAATTCACCCCTCCACTTT,CASSLVENNSPLHF
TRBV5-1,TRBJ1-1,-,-,TGCGCCAGCAGCGAATCGACTGTTAACACTGAAGCTTTCTTT,CASSESTVNTEAFF
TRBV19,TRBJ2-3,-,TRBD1,TGTGCCAGTATGGGGATCCGGACAGGGGAGACTTCAGATACGCAGTATTTT,CASMGIRTGETSDTQYF
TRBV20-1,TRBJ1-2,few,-,TGCAGTGCTAGTCCCTCCAGCTATGGCTACACCTTC,CSASPSSYGYTF
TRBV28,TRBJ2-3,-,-,TGTGCCAGCAGGGAGCCCGGCACAGATACGCAGTATTTT,CASREPGTDTQYF
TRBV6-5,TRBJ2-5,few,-,TGTGCCAGCACCCGCCCGGGGGGCTCAGAGACCCAGTACTTC,CASTRPGGSETQYF
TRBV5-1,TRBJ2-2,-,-,TGCGCCAGCGTCCCCGATTCCAGGGGGGAGGTGGACACCGGGGAGCTGTTTTTT,CASVPDSRGEVDTGELFF
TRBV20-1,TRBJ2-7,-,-,TGCAGTGCTAGTCGGGGGGCGAGCTCCTACGAGCAGTACTTC,CSASRGASSYEQYF
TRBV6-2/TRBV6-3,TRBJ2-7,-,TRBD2,TGTGCCTGCCGCCTTGGAGCGGGGAGCTACGAGCAGTACTTC,CACRLGAGSYEQYF
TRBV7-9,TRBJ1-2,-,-,TGTGCCAGCAGCTTCGCCAGGGTTGGCTACACCTTC,CASSFARVGYTF
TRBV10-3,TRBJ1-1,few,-,TGTGCCATCAGTGAGGAACTGAGAAGTGAAGCTTTCTTT,CAISEELRSEAFF
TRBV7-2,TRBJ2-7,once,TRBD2,TGTGCCAGCAGCTTAGACGGGACTAACCTCTACGAGCAGTACTTC,CASSLDGTNLYEQYF